This T cell receptor beta chain came from a study of response to subunit inactivated influenza vaccine (dated by TCRdb to the late 2010s). For the study in its entirety: Deep quantitative profiling of the T cell receptor repertoire was used in the study to follow responses to a trivalent subunit inactivated influenza vaccine.

Study-wide conclusions, independent of this receptor: According to the authors, only a limited number of new T cells may be recruited by each seasonal influenza vaccination.

The library was generated by RT-PCR. Sequencing used an Illumina HiSeq 2500. The raw public data were reprocessed by TCRdb itself: fastp quality trimming at Q25, MiXCR clonotype calling, in-frame beta chains only. CDR3 protein sequences are deduplicated, and each keeps its most common genes and DNA. Counted in this sample were under 200,000 distinct CDR3 sequences; around 12% of them appeared once. The ten most abundant clones make up less than 30% of the sample. This clonotype was seen at least ten times. The antigen it recognizes is unknown. The record has no base qualities; no much larger clone is one base away. This same sample was also part of a study on T cells expressing NK-cell markers. The second paper states: TCR beta cDNA libraries were prepared using 5'RACE template switching, which introduced a universal primer site and unique molecular identifiers. TCR beta-chain repertoires were profiled in sorted CD3+CD56+NKG2C+, CD3+CD56+NKG2C- and CD3+CD56-NKG2C+ T-cell subsets from roughly eight donors. Of the eight sequenced donors, seven were found to be HCMV-seropositive and one was found to be HCMV-seronegative. To restrict sorting to alphabetaTCR-expressing T cells, an anti-gammadeltaTCR antibody was added in several experiments. For over five donors, the dominant CD3+CD56+NKG2C+ clonotypes were among the top 10 CD8+ clonotypes and accounted for 1.0-7.0% of CD8+ T cells. Those dominant clonotypes were again the most abundant among CD3+CD56-NKG2C+ cells in several donors, at 28.3-60.1%. Whether the expanded NKG2C-expressing T cell clones were specific for HCMV antigens remained unclear. The eight sequenced donors were randomly selected healthy volunteers, three men and five women. HCMV serostatus was determined by detecting HCMV-specific IgG in serum with a commercial ELISA kit. Ficoll density gradient centrifugation was used to isolate peripheral blood mononuclear cells from blood. Magnetic immunoseparation with Miltenyi isolation kits was used to isolate CD4+ and CD8+ T cells from PBMC. cDNA synthesis was primed from the TCR beta constant segment, followed by two successive PCR amplification steps. Illumina HiSeq 2000/2500, MiSeq or NextSeq was used to sequence libraries as 2 x 150 bp reads. MIGEC was used to demultiplex reads and group the reads by UMI, and MiTCR was used to assemble and quantify clonotypes. To exclude erroneous sequences, any TCR cDNA sequence not supported by at least two reads was discarded. The tcR package was used for downstream repertoire analysis, with clonotypes matched between fractions based on CDR3 nucleotide sequence plus V segment. VDJmatch was used to annotate antigen specificity against VDJdb, with one amino acid substitution in CDR3 permitted.

The sequences come from CD8+ T cells sorted from PBMCs, collected roughly 12 days after vaccination. The source is a man aged 50 to 59 who received an inactivated influenza vaccine. Donor details come from another sample of the same person, matched by shared clones.

This receptor has the CDR3 CANGQMNTEAFF. The DNA reads as follows: TGTGCCAATGGACAGATGAACACTGAAGCTTTCTTT. The rearranged segments are TRBV7-9 and TRBJ1-1, with TRBD1 perhaps the D gene, on 6 matching bases. From the germline V gene (reference sequence), CDR1 is SEHNR and CDR2 is FQNEAQ. The CDR3 goes from the cysteine to the phenylalanine over 12 residues. The kept DNA is CDR3 alone, 36 bases in frame from the first base. V loses 10 bases of germline sequence and J loses 0 bases, and the interval between the two ends is 9 bases.